These 24 T cell receptor beta chains share one sample of origin, sequenced in a study of T cells after yellow fever vaccination (dated by TCRdb to about 2019). Libraries were constructed by 5' RACE. The sequencing machine was an Illumina NovaSeq 6000. The public reads were reanalyzed by TCRdb: fastp trimming at Q25, MiXCR alignment, in-frame beta chains only. Rows matching on CDR3 protein sequence are summarized as one entry with the most common DNA and genes. The sample table records about 240,000 distinct CDR3 sequences; over 3% of these occur just once. The ten largest make up approximately 18% of the sample. In the paper's terms, the treatment or condition label means: live attenuated yellow fever vaccine strain. The specimen was PBMCs, collected 15 days after the yellow fever booster vaccination. The receptors were gathered from a man aged 18 to 30 who received the YFV17D yellow fever vaccine.

This clonotype was recorded at least ten times. The genes are TRBV28 and TRBJ2-4; D is ambiguous. The CDR3 covers 15 residues. CDR1 is MDHEN and CDR2 is SYDVKM in the germline V gene. V was cut by 2 bases and J by 4 bases, with 12 bases left in between. CDR3 sequence: CASSLLRTHKNIQYF. DNA for the CDR3: TGTGCCAGCAGTTTACTCAGGACCCATAAAAACATTCAGTACTTC.

This clonotype was recorded many times. The chain employs TRBV5-5 and TRBJ1-2, with 8 nucleotides matching TRBD1. This CDR3 is built from 12 residues. Losses at the gene ends were 1 base for V and 8 bases for J; bases not matched to a gene: 1. Per germline, CDR1 SGHKS and CDR2 YYEKEE (reference sequence). The CDR3 DNA sequence: TGTGCCAGCAGCTTGTCAGGGGGCGGCTACACCTTC. This gives the protein CASSLSGGGYTF.

This rearrangement joins TRBV2 to TRBJ2-5, with D maybe TRBD2 (6 bases). Germline V gene sequence: CDR1 SNHLY, CDR2 FYNNEI. The CDR3 is 12 amino acids. Trimming shortened V by 7 bases and J by 9 bases, and 15 bases separated the two germline ends. CDR3 coding DNA: TGTGCCAGCACGTATGGAGGGCTGGCCCAGTACTTC. This gives the protein CASTYGGLAQYF.

Many counts were recorded for this clonotype. The chain combines TRBV6-1 with TRBJ2-2, with 11 bases that match TRBD1. The germline V gene encodes CDR1 MNHNS and CDR2 SASEGT. Trimming took 3 bases from V and 6 from J; bases not matched to a gene: 3. The CDR3 is 15 amino acids. Here the CDR3 DNA reads TGTGCCAGCAGTGACCCGGGACAGGGGGCCGGGGAGCTGTTTTTT. Translation: CASSDPGQGAGELFF.

This clonotype was recorded many times. This sequence joins TRBV7-2 and TRBJ2-1; possible D gene TRBD1, 6 bases. V was cut by 2 bases and J by 9 bases, with 11 bases left in between. The CDR3 has 13 amino acids. Per germline, CDR1 SGHTA and CDR2 FQGNSA. This chain's CDR3 is CASSLTGGSEQFF. The CDR3 DNA follows: TGTGCCAGCAGCTTAACTGGGGGCAGTGAGCAGTTCTTC.

V usage is TRBV5-1 and J usage is TRBJ2-1; TRBD1 is a possible D gene (5 bases). The CDR3 loop spans 14 amino acids. V shed 4 bases and J shed 10 bases, with 18 bases lying between them. Germline loops: CDR1 SGHRS, CDR2 YFSETQ. CDR3 in DNA: TGCGCCAGCAGCCTGTCCTTAGGGGTATACGAGCAGTTCTTC. Protein: CASSLSLGVYEQFF.

This clonotype was counted many times. This chain links TRBV4-1 with TRBJ2-3; D perhaps matches TRBD2 (6 bases). The V end was cut by 6 bases, the J end by 2 bases, with 21 bases between. The CDR3 length is 17 residues. Germline-derived CDR1 and CDR2 are MGHRA and YSYEKL. CDR3 residues: CASSKQMTGLDTDTQYF. The CDR3 region has the DNA TGCGCCAGCAGTAAACAAATGACGGGACTTGACACAGATACGCAGTATTTT.

This clonotype has a count of ten or more. The chain carries TRBV28 and TRBJ1-5, with D possibly matching TRBD1 (5 bases). The CDR3 contains 12 residues. In germline, CDR1 is MDHEN, CDR2 SYDVKM. Trimming cost V 7 bases and J 5 bases, with 9 bases left between them. The CDR3 DNA sequence: TGTGCCAGCAAATCGGGGGATCAGCCCCAGCATTTT. Protein sequence: CASKSGDQPQHF. The full variable domain, completed using reference TRBV28 and TRBJ1-5, is DVKVTQSSRYLVKRTGEKVFLECVQDMDHENMFWYRQDPGLGLRLIYFSYDVKMKEKGDIPEGYSVSREKKERFSLILESASTNQTSMYLCASKSGDQPQHFGDGTRLSIL.

This clonotype was seen at least ten times. The V gene is TRBV27, the J gene TRBJ1-2, with 7 nucleotides matching TRBD1. With V trimmed by 7 bases and J by 3 bases, 8 bases remained unmatched. Germline assignment: CDR1 MNHEY and CDR2 SMNVEV (reference sequence). This CDR3 has 14 amino acids. CDR3 coding DNA: TGTGCCAGCAACCCCTCAGGGGGTTACTATGGCTACACCTTC. It specifies CASNPSGGYYGYTF.

This clonotype came up many times. The chain employs TRBV4-3 and TRBJ2-7; the match to TRBD1 covers 8 bases. The CDR3 runs to 14 residues. Germline V gene data show CDR1 as LGHNA and CDR2 as YSLEER. V trimming: 3 bases; J trimming: 3 bases; junction bases outside the gene matches: 4. CDR3 nucleotides: TGCGCCAGCAGCCAGACAGGGGACAACTACGAGCAGTACTTC. It yields the protein CASSQTGDNYEQYF.

This clonotype was seen at least ten times. This chain connects TRBV5-1 to TRBJ1-2; the D gene is possibly TRBD1 (6 bases). Germline V gene sequence: CDR1 SGHRS, CDR2 YFSETQ. CDR3 size: 15 residues. V was shortened by 1 base and J by 7 bases, with 17 bases between the two germline ends. The CDR3 DNA is TGCGCCAGCAGCTTGACACAGGGTTCTATCGCTGGCTACACCTTC. As protein: CASSLTQGSIAGYTF.

This clonotype was observed at least ten times. The chain links TRBV12-3 or TRBV12-4 to TRBJ1-2; D is undetermined. V lost 1 base, J lost 4 bases, and 13 bases lay in between. The CDR3 length is 15 residues. The CDR3 bases are TGTGCCAGCAGTTTAGGACCAGGAGAGGGCTATGGCTACACCTTC. This sequence encodes CASSLGPGEGYGYTF.

In this sample, this clonotype turned up many times. The chain employs TRBV11-2 and TRBJ2-7; D is undetermined. This CDR3 is 14 amino acids long. Germline V gene lookup returns CDR1 SGHAT and CDR2 FQNNGV. The germline V and J ends were trimmed by 1 base and 4 bases, with 11 bases remaining between them. CDR3 amino acids: CASSLVKGRYEQYF. The DNA for the CDR3 is TGTGCCAGCAGCTTAGTGAAGGGCAGGTACGAGCAGTACTTC.

This clonotype showed up many times. This chain uses TRBV5-1 with TRBJ2-7; tentative D call: TRBD2 (6 bases). The V and J ends lost 0 bases and 2 bases respectively, with 9 bases between them. CDR3 length equals 14 residues. CDR1 and CDR2 (germline): SGHRS, YFSETQ. CDR3 residues: CASSLGWGAYEQYF. The DNA for the CDR3 is TGCGCCAGCAGCTTGGGATGGGGGGCCTACGAGCAGTACTTC.

This clonotype was picked up many times. The chain joins TRBV5-1 to TRBJ1-1, with D unclear. The CDR3 covers 16 residues. Trimming removed 0 bases at V and 0 bases at J, with 12 bases between. Germline V lookup: CDR1 SGHRS, CDR2 YFSETQ. In nucleotides, the CDR3 is TGCGCCAGCAGCTTGGTGGCAGGCCTGATGAACACTGAAGCTTTCTTT. This sequence encodes CASSLVAGLMNTEAFF.

V usage is TRBV7-2 and J usage is TRBJ2-1; TRBD2 matches at 7 bases. V was pared by 1 base and J by 2 bases, with 5 bases of the junction left unmatched. Germline loops: CDR1 SGHTA, CDR2 FQGNSA. The CDR3 has 16 amino acids. The CDR3: CASSLGGGETYNEQFF. DNA for the CDR3: TGTGCCAGCAGCTTAGGTGGGGGGGAGACCTACAATGAGCAGTTCTTC.

This clonotype showed up many times. The rearrangement links TRBV20-1 to TRBJ2-1; 8 nucleotides align to TRBD2. From germline, CDR1 is DFQATT and CDR2 SNEGSKA (reference sequence). After removal of 3 bases from V and 4 bases from J, the junction contained 5 bases not matched to a gene. This CDR3 is built from 14 residues. The CDR3: CSASKPSGYNEQFF. DNA of the CDR3: TGCAGTGCTAGCAAACCTAGCGGGTACAATGAGCAGTTCTTC.

This clonotype was found many times. V usage is TRBV24-1 and J usage is TRBJ2-1; D might be TRBD1 (6 bases). Germline V gives CDR1 KGHDR, CDR2 SFDVKD. V shed 5 bases and J shed 8 bases, with 9 bases lying between them. The CDR3 is 12 amino acids. This CDR3 reads CATSGGGYEQFF. CDR3 DNA sequence: TGTGCCACCAGTGGTGGGGGCTATGAGCAGTTCTTC.

In this sample, this clonotype turned up many times. In DNA form, the CDR3 reads TGTGCCACCAGGGCGACAGGGGATACAGATACGCAGTATTTT. Encoded protein: CATRATGDTDTQYF. The J gene is TRBJ2-3, the V gene TRBV24-1; 8 nucleotides align to TRBD1. Germline assignment: CDR1 KGHDR and CDR2 SFDVKD. The V and J ends lost 7 bases and 3 bases, in that order; junction bases with no gene match: 5. The CDR3 contains 14 residues.

This clonotype appeared many times. The chain couples TRBV6-6 to TRBJ2-2, with 7 positions matching TRBD1. This CDR3 has 14 residues. The ends lost 6 bases at V and 0 bases at J; junction bases unmatched: 1. Germline V lookup: CDR1 MNHNY, CDR2 SVGAGI (reference sequence). The CDR3 DNA is TGTGCCAGCAGGGGACAGACGAACACCGGGGAGCTGTTTTTT. Translating gives CASRGQTNTGELFF.

This clonotype was detected ten times or more. This chain links TRBV4-2 with TRBJ2-3, with 12 bases lining up with TRBD2. This CDR3 has 19 residues. V lost 4 bases and J lost 8; bases outside the gene matches: 19. Looked up from germline, CDR1 is LGHNA and CDR2 is YNFKEQ. CDR3 bases: TGTGCCAGCAGCCCCCGATGGACTAGCGGGGTCCGGGTGGGGGGTACGCAGTATTTT. It encodes CASSPRWTSGVRVGGTQYF.

In this sample, this clonotype turned up many times. This chain uses TRBV2 with TRBJ2-1; TRBD2 matches at 8 bases. J was trimmed by 10 bases and V by 7 bases; bases with no gene match: 9. The CDR3 length is 13 residues. Germline CDR1 is SNHLY and CDR2 is FYNNEI. CDR3 loop: CASIGTSQEEQFF. Here the CDR3 DNA reads TGTGCCAGCATCGGGACTAGTCAGGAGGAGCAGTTCTTC.

This clonotype has a count of ten or more. This chain links TRBV7-2 with TRBJ1-4, with D unclear. The germline V gene encodes CDR1 SGHTA and CDR2 FQGNSA. This CDR3 has 14 amino acids. The ends were cut back, 6 bases at V and 13 bases at J, with 21 bases in the middle. The chain's CDR3 is CASRRQALMKRLFF. The CDR3 bases are TGTGCCAGCAGGAGACAAGCTTTAATGAAAAGACTGTTTTTT.

This clonotype has a count of ten or more. CDR3: CASSLAQPANEQFF. The CDR3 nucleotides read TGTGCCAGCAGCTTAGCCCAACCCGCGAATGAGCAGTTCTTC. The chain uses TRBV11-1 and TRBJ2-1; D gene uncertain. Germline V CDR1 and CDR2: SGHAT, FQDESV (reference sequence). The ends were cut back, 0 bases at V and 7 bases at J, with 10 bases in the middle. The CDR3 is 14 amino acids.